The source of this T cell receptor beta chain is a study of blood T cell repertoires in COVID-19. On the study more broadly: Both acute and convalescent COVID-19 samples were obtained from the United States, Italy and Spain.

Per the original data handling: Amplification of reference gene primers was used by the study to estimate nucleated cell counts. Here immunoSEQ multiplex PCR was the method, and the copy in TCRdb shows in-frame clones only, minus some. The DNA gave D and trimming, while V, J and clone size come from that table. The data contain roughly 150,000 clones, 79% of them seen just once; the ten biggest clones take up roughly 19%. The V end lost 2 bases, the J end lost 5 bases, and 12 bases lay between the germline ends. In germline, CDR1 is SGHAT, CDR2 FQDESV (reference sequence). The CDR3 has 14 amino acids. Participant age was about 18 to 100 years, and participants resided in about two dozen US areas. Assignments of participants to cohorts depended upon their own reported clinical history.

This chain links TRBV11-1 with TRBJ2-5; D call uncertain. The receptor was isolated from a woman in her 70s in a cohort exposed to, infected with or recovered from COVID-19 (not recorded which). Input material: PBMCs or T cells enriched from blood (not recorded which). In nucleotides, the CDR3 is TGTGCCAGCAGCTTAAACGGCCACGGGGAGACCCAGTACTTC. Its protein is CASSLNGHGETQYF.